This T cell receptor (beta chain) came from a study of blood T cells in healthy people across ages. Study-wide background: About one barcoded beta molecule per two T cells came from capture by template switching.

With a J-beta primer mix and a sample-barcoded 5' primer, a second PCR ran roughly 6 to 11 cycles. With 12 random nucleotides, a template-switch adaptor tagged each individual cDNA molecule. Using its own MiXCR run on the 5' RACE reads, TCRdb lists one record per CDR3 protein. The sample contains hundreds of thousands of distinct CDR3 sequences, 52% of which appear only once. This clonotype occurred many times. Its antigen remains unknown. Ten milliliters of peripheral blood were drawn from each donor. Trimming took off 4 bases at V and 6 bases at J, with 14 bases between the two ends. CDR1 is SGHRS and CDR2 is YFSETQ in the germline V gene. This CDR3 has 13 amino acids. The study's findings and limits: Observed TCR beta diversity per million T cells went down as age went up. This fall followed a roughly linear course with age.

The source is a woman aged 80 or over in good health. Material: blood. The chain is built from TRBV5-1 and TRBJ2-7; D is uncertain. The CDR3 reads CASSQLGMGEQYF. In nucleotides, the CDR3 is TGCGCCAGCAGCCAGTTAGGGATGGGCGAGCAGTACTTC.